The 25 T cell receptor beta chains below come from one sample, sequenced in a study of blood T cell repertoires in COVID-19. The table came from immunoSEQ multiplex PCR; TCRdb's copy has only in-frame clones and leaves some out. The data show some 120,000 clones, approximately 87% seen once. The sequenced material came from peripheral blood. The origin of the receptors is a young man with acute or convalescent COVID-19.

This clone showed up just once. The CDR3 region has the DNA TGCGCCAGCAGCTCTTCCGGGACAGGGGGAAACTATGGCTACACCTTC. Translating gives CASSSSGTGGNYGYTF. The V and J genes are TRBV5-1 and TRBJ1-2; the match to TRBD1 covers 11 bases. Germline loops: CDR1 SGHRS, CDR2 YFSETQ. The V and J ends lost 3 bases and 2 bases, in that order; junction bases with no gene match: 6. The CDR3 consists of 16 residues. The entire variable domain, with the rest obtained from reference TRBV5-1 and TRBJ1-2, is as follows: KAGVTQTPRYLIKTRGQQVTLSCSPISGHRSVSWYQQTPGQGLQFLFEYFSETQRNKGNFPGRFSGRQFSNSRSEMNVSTLELGDSALYLCASSSSGTGGNYGYTFGSGTRLTVV.

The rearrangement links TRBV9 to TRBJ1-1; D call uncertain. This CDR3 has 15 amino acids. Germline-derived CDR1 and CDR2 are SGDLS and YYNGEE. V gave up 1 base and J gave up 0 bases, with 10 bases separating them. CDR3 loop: CASSVFSFMNTEAFF. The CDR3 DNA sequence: TGTGCCAGCAGCGTATTTAGTTTCATGAACACTGAAGCTTTCTTT.

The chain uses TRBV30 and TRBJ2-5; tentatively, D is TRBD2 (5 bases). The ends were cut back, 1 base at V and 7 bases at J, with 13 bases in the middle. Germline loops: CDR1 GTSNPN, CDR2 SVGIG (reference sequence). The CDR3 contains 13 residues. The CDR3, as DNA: TGTGCCTGGAGTGGTATCAGCCGGGGGACCCAGTACTTC. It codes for CAWSGISRGTQYF. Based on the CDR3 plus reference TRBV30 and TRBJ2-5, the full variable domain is SQTIHQWPATLVQPVGSPLSLECTVEGTSNPNLYWYRQAAGRGLQLLFYSVGIGQISSEVPQNLSASRPQDRQFILSSKKLLLSDSGFYLCAWSGISRGTQYFGPGTRLLVL.

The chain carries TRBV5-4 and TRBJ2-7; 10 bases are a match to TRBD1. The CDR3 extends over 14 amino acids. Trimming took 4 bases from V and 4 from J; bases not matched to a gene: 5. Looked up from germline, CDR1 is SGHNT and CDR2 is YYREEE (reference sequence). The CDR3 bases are TGTGCCAGCAGCGCGGGACAGGGGAGATACGAGCAGTACTTC. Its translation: CASSAGQGRYEQYF.

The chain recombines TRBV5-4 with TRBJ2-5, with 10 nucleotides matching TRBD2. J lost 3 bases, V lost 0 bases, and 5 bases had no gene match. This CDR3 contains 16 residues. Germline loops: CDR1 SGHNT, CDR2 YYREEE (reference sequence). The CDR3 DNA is TGTGCCAGCAGCTTGGGGCTAGCGGGGGCAGAAGAGACCCAGTACTTC. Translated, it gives CASSLGLAGAEETQYF.

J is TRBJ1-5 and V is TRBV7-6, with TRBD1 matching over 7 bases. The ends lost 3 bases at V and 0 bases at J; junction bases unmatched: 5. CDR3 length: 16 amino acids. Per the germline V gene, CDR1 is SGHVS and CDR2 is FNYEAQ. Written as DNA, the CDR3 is TGTGCCAGCAGCTTGGGGACAGCTTATAGCAATCAGCCCCAGCATTTT. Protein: CASSLGTAYSNQPQHF.

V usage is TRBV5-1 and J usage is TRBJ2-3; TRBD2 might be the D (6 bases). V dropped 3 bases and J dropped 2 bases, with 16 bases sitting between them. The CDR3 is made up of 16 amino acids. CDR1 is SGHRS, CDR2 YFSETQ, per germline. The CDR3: CASSSHPGLTTDTQYF. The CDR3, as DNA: TGCGCCAGCAGCTCTCATCCGGGACTTACCACAGATACGCAGTATTTT. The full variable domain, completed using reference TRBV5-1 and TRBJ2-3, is KAGVTQTPRYLIKTRGQQVTLSCSPISGHRSVSWYQQTPGQGLQFLFEYFSETQRNKGNFPGRFSGRQFSNSRSEMNVSTLELGDSALYLCASSSHPGLTTDTQYFGPGTRLTVL.

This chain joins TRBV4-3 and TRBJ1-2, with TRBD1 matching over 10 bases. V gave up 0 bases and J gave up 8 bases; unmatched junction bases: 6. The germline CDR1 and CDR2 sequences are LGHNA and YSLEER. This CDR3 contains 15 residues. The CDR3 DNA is TGCGCCAGCAGCCAAGACCGGACAGGGGGGAGAGGCTACACCTTC. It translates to CASSQDRTGGRGYTF.

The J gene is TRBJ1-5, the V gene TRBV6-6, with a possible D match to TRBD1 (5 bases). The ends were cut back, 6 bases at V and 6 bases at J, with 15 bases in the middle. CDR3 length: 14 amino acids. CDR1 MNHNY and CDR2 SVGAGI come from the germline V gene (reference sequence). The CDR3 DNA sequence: TGTGCCAGCAGCCTAGACAGTGGCGGTCAGCCCCAGCATTTT. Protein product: CASSLDSGGQPQHF.

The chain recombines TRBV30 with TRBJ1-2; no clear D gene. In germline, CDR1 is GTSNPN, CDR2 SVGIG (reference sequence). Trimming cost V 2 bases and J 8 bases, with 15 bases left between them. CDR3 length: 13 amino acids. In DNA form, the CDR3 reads TGTGCCTGGAGTATTATGGTGGCGGCAGGCTACACCTTC. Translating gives CAWSIMVAAGYTF. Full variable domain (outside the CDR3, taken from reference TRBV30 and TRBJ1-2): SQTIHQWPATLVQPVGSPLSLECTVEGTSNPNLYWYRQAAGRGLQLLFYSVGIGQISSEVPQNLSASRPQDRQFILSSKKLLLSDSGFYLCAWSIMVAAGYTFGSGTRLTVV.

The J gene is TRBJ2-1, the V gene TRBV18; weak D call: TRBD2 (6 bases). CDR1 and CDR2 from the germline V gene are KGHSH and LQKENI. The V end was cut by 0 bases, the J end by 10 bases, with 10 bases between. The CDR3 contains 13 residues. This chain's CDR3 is CASSPPELAEQFF. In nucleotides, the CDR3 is TGTGCCAGCTCACCACCGGAGCTAGCGGAGCAGTTCTTC.

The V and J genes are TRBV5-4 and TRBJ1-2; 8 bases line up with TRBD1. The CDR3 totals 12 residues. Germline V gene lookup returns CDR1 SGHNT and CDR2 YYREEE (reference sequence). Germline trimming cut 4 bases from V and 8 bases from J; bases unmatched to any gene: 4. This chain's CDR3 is CASSGQGWGYTF. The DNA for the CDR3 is TGTGCCAGCAGCGGACAGGGCTGGGGCTACACCTTC.

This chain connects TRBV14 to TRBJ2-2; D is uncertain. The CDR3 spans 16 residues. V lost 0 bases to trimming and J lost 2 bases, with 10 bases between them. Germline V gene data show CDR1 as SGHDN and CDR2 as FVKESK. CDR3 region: CASSQDGWANTGELFF. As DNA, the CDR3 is TGTGCCAGCAGCCAAGATGGGTGGGCAAACACCGGGGAGCTGTTTTTT.

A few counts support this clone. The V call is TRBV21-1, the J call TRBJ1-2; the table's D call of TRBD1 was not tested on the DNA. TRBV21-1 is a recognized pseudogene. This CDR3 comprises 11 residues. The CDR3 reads CASTDYYGYTF. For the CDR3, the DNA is TGTGCCAGCACAGATTATTATGGCTACACCTTC.

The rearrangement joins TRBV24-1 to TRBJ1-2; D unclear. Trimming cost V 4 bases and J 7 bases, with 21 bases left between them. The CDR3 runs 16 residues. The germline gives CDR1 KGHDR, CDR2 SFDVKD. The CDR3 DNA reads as TGTGCCACCAGTGACCCATCGGCAGGCGATATCTCTGGCTACACCTTC. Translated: CATSDPSAGDISGYTF.

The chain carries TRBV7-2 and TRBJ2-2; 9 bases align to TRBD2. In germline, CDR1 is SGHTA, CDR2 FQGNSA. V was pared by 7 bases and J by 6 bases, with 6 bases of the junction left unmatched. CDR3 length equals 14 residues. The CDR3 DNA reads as TGTGCCAGCACGCCGACTAGCGGTCCCGGGGAGCTGTTTTTT. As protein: CASTPTSGPGELFF.

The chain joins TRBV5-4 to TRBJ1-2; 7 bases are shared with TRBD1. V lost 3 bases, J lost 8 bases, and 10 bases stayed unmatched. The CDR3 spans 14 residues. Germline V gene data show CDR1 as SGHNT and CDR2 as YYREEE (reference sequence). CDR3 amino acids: CASSWTGSLRGYTF. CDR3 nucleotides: TGTGCCAGCAGCTGGACAGGTTCTCTTAGGGGCTACACCTTC. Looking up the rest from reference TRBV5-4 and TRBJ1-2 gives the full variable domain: ETGVTQSPTHLIKTRGQQVTLRCSSQSGHNTVSWYQQALGQGPQFIFQYYREEENGRGNFPPRFSGLQFPNYSSELNVNALELDDSALYLCASSWTGSLRGYTFGSGTRLTVV.

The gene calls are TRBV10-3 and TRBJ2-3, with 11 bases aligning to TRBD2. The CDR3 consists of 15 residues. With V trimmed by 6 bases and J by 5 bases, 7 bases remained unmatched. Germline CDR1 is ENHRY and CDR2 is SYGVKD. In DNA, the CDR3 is TGTGCCATCAGCCCCCCACTAGCGGGAGAAGATACGCAGTATTTT. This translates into CAISPPLAGEDTQYF.

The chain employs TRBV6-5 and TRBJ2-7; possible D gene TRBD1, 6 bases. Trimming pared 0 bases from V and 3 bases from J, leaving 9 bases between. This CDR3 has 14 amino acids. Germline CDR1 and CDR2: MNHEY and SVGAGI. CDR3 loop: CASSYSEDSYEQYF. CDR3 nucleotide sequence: TGTGCCAGCAGTTACTCGGAGGACAGCTACGAGCAGTACTTC.

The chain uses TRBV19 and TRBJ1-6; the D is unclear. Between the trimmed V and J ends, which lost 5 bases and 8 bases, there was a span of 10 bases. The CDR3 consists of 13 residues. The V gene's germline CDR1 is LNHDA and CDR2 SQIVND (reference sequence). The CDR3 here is CASSPGYYSPLHF. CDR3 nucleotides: TGTGCCAGTAGTCCCGGTTACTATTCACCCCTCCACTTT.

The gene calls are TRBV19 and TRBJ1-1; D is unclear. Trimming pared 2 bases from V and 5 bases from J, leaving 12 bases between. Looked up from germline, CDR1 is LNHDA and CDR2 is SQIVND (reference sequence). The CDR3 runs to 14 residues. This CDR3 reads CASSILGLETEAFF. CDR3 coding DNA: TGTGCCAGTAGTATACTTGGTTTGGAGACTGAAGCTTTCTTT.

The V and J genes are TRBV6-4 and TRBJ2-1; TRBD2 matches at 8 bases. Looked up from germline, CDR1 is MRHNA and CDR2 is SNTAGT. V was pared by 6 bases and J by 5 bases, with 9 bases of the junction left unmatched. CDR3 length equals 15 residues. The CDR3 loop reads CASRERREADNEQFF. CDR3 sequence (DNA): TGTGCCAGCAGGGAGAGGCGGGAGGCCGACAATGAGCAGTTCTTC.

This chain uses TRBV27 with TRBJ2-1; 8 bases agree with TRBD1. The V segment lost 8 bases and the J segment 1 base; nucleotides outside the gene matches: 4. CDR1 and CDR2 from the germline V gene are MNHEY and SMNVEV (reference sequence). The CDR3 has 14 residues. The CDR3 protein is CASGQGGSYNEQFF. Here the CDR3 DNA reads TGTGCCAGCGGACAGGGTGGGTCCTACAATGAGCAGTTCTTC.

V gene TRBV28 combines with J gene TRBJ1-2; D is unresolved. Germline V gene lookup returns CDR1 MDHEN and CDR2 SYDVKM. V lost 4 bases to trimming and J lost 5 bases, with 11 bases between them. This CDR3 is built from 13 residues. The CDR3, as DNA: TGTGCCAGCAGTTCCGACCGGGGTTATGGCTACACCTTC. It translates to CASSSDRGYGYTF.

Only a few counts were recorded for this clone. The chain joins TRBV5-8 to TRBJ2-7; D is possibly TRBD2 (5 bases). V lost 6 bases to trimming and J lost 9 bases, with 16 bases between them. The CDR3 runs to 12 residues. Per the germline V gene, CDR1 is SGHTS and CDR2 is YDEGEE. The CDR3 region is CASKGPPRGQYV. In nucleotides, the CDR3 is TGTGCCAGCAAAGGGCCCCCCCGGGGGCAGTACGTC.